The clone carrying this TCR beta chain was counted ten times or more. Its antigen remains unidentified. The ends lost 6 bases at V and 6 bases at J; junction bases unmatched: 7. This CDR3 has 13 amino acids. The record originates from a study of neurological immune-mediated disorders. General observations from the study: There was no clinical or MRI feature that showed an association with the multiple sclerosis repertoire cluster.

One entry per CDR3 protein, called by TCRdb with MiXCR from the 5' RACE reads. The sample has 65,000 to 75,000 distinct CDR3 sequences; 4.8% are singletons. The chain is built from TRBV12-3 or TRBV12-4 and TRBJ1-2; 7 bases agree with TRBD1. Sequencing input: PBMCs. This TCR came from a woman between 65 and 79 years old with multiple sclerosis. The CDR3 bases are TGTGCCAGCAGCCACAGGGGAGGCGATGGCTACACCTTC. The encoded protein is CASSHRGGDGYTF.